Below, 30 T cell receptor beta chains from the same sample are listed, as sequenced in a study of early T cells in non-severe SARS-CoV-2 infection. TCRdb re-called the 5' RACE reads with MiXCR, one entry per CDR3 protein. This table has 25,000 to 35,000 distinct CDR3 sequences, about 4.7% appearing once. The sequenced sample was whole blood. The receptors here all came from an adult who was a healthcare worker with PCR-confirmed SARS-CoV-2 infection or an uninfected control (not recorded which).

This clonotype was recorded many times. The genes are TRBV30 and TRBJ2-5; a weak D match, TRBD2 (5 bases). V shed 3 bases and J shed 4 bases, with 15 bases lying between them. The CDR3 runs 14 residues. The germline V gene encodes CDR1 GTSNPN and CDR2 SVGIG (reference sequence). The CDR3 coding sequence is TGTGCCTGGAGCAGCCCTGAGGGCGGAGAGACCCAGTACTTC. It encodes CAWSSPEGGETQYF.

There are many counts of this clonotype. The chain links TRBV3-1 to TRBJ1-2; 7 bases map to TRBD1. The CDR3 covers 15 residues. V was clipped by 3 bases and J by 7 bases; unmatched bases: 11. CDR1 is LGHDT, CDR2 YNNKEL, per germline (reference sequence). The CDR3 nucleotides are TGTGCCAGCAGCCAGTTGTTGACAGGGAAAGGTGGCTACACCTTC. It is translated as CASSQLLTGKGGYTF.

This clonotype was picked up a small number of times. The rearrangement uses TRBV11-2 and TRBJ2-7; D possibly corresponds to TRBD1 (6 bases). The V end was cut by 5 bases, the J end by 4 bases, with 12 bases between. CDR3 size: 13 residues. The germline V gene has CDR1 SGHAT and CDR2 FQNNGV. The CDR3 here is CASSAYRAYEQYF. CDR3 sequence (DNA): TGTGCCAGCAGCGCCTACAGGGCTTACGAGCAGTACTTC.

This clonotype was counted many times. This chain joins TRBV6-1 and TRBJ2-3, with D possibly TRBD2 on 7 matching bases. Germline CDR1 and CDR2: MNHNS and SASEGT. Trimming stripped 1 base from V and 4 bases from J, with 15 bases between. The CDR3 extends over 16 amino acids. This CDR3 is CASSEVWGGASDTQYF. CDR3 in DNA: TGTGCCAGCAGTGAAGTCTGGGGGGGGGCCTCAGATACGCAGTATTTT.

This clonotype was detected ten times or more. V and J are TRBV7-2 and TRBJ2-1; 8 bases map to TRBD2. Per the germline V gene, CDR1 is SGHTA and CDR2 is FQGNSA. Trimming cost V 4 bases and J 0 bases; bases outside gene matches: 8. There are 17 residues in the CDR3. CDR3: CASSWSGTRSSYNEQFF. The CDR3 DNA reads as TGTGCCAGCAGCTGGTCCGGGACTAGGAGCTCCTACAATGAGCAGTTCTTC.

Remarks on this clonotype: The junction departs from germline at one end; a sequencing error may be responsible. The chain employs TRBV7-9 and TRBJ2-4; 14 bases are a match to TRBD2. Germline CDR1 and CDR2: SEHNR and FQNEAQ (reference sequence). This CDR3 has 17 amino acids. The CDR3 protein is CVSSPGTSGGRQNIQYF. The DNA of the CDR3 is TGTGTCAGCAGCCCTGGGACTAGCGGGGGTCGCCAAAACATTCAGTACTTC.

This clonotype was seen repeatedly, ten times or more. This chain connects TRBV10-2 to TRBJ2-2; D is ambiguous. V was pared by 6 bases and J by 5 bases, with 4 bases between. CDR3 length: 11 amino acids. Germline loops: CDR1 WSHSY, CDR2 SAAADI. DNA of the CDR3: TGCGCCAGCAGCTGGACCGGGGAGCTGTTTTTT. Its translation: CASSWTGELFF.

This clonotype was seen ten or more times. The genes are TRBV7-2 and TRBJ2-3; TRBD2 might be the D (6 bases). The CDR3 totals 14 residues. Germline CDR1 is SGHTA and CDR2 is FQGNSA. V lost 3 bases, J lost 4 bases, and 11 bases lay in between. CDR3 in amino acids: CASSLGVAADTQYF. The CDR3 DNA reads TGTGCCAGCAGCTTGGGAGTAGCGGCAGATACGCAGTATTTT.

The chain is built from TRBV2 and TRBJ2-5, with 7 bases fitting TRBD2. The CDR3 runs 15 residues. V shed 6 bases, J shed 2 bases, and the junction held 9 bases outside the gene matches. Germline V gives CDR1 SNHLY, CDR2 FYNNEI. CDR3 nucleotides: TGTGCCAGCAGAGACACGGGACTACCTCAAGAGACCCAGTACTTC. It translates to CASRDTGLPQETQYF. The full variable domain, completed using reference TRBV2 and TRBJ2-5, is EPEVTQTPSHQVTQMGQEVILRCVPISNHLYFYWYRQILGQKVEFLVSFYNNEISEKSEIFDDQFSVERPDGSNFTLKIRSTKLEDSAMYFCASRDTGLPQETQYFGPGTRLLVL.

This clonotype was detected many times. CDR3 sequence reads: CASSQEPPDFSNQPQHF. CDR3 bases: TGCGCCAGCAGCCAAGAACCTCCGGACTTTAGCAATCAGCCCCAGCATTTT. The V call is TRBV4-1, the J call TRBJ1-5; D call uncertain. In germline, CDR1 is MGHRA, CDR2 YSYEKL. Trimming pared 0 bases from V and 0 bases from J, leaving 12 bases between. The CDR3 has 17 amino acids.

This clonotype was recorded many times. V usage is TRBV11-2 and J usage is TRBJ2-7, with 8 nucleotides matching TRBD1. After removal of 5 bases from V and 2 bases from J, the junction contained 5 bases not matched to a gene. Germline V gene data show CDR1 as SGHAT and CDR2 as FQNNGV. The CDR3 covers 14 residues. The CDR3 coding sequence is TGTGCCAGCAGCCCGACAGGGGTCCCCTACGAGCAGTACTTC. Its protein is CASSPTGVPYEQYF.

This clonotype was seen many times. The rearrangement joins TRBV20-1 to TRBJ1-5; D uncertain. Trimming took 2 bases from V and 2 from J, leaving 4 bases between them. CDR1 DFQATT and CDR2 SNEGSKA come from the germline V gene (reference sequence). The CDR3 loop spans 12 amino acids. Here the CDR3 reads CSARRGNQPQHF. The CDR3 nucleotides read TGCAGTGCTAGAAGGGGCAATCAGCCCCAGCATTTT.

This clonotype was seen repeatedly, ten times or more. J is TRBJ1-1 and V is TRBV18; possible D gene TRBD1, 5 bases. Germline V gene sequence: CDR1 KGHSH, CDR2 LQKENI. Trimming took 3 bases from V and 4 from J, leaving 12 bases between them. The CDR3 totals 14 residues. CDR3 in amino acids: CASSPGPSGTEAFF. The CDR3 coding sequence is TGTGCCAGCTCACCGGGGCCTTCGGGCACTGAAGCTTTCTTT.

This clonotype was seen many times. The chain joins TRBV20-1 to TRBJ1-2; D gene unclear. The germline V and J ends were trimmed by 5 bases and 5 bases, with 12 bases remaining between them. Germline V gene sequence: CDR1 DFQATT, CDR2 SNEGSKA (reference sequence). There are 12 residues in the CDR3. Here the CDR3 reads CSALPVMYGYTF. CDR3 nucleotide sequence: TGCAGTGCTTTACCCGTTATGTATGGCTACACCTTC.

As regards this clonotype: This clone may be a read error of a much larger clone one base away. CDR3 residues: CASSSTGQGHRQQYF. The CDR3 DNA reads TGTGCCAGCAGTTCAACGGGACAGGGACATCGCCAGCAGTACTTC. The chain links TRBV12-3 or TRBV12-4 to TRBJ2-7; 9 nucleotides match TRBD1. The CDR3 covers 15 residues. The trim removed 4 bases at V and 8 bases at J, leaving 12 bases unmatched.

This clonotype appeared many times. The chain is built from TRBV6-6 and TRBJ2-7, with a possible D match to TRBD1 (7 bases). The CDR3 totals 15 residues. In germline, CDR1 is MNHNY, CDR2 SVGAGI (reference sequence). Trimming cost V 0 bases and J 6 bases, with 15 bases left between them. The CDR3 protein is CASSYSTEGAGEQYF. CDR3 sequence (DNA): TGTGCCAGCAGTTACTCGACGGAGGGGGCGGGCGAGCAGTACTTC.

The V gene is TRBV20-1, the J gene TRBJ1-1, with D tentatively TRBD1 (5 bases). V lost 2 bases to trimming and J lost 3 bases, with 10 bases between them. Germline assignment: CDR1 DFQATT and CDR2 SNEGSKA (reference sequence). The CDR3 consists of 13 residues. The CDR3 sequence is CSARQGRYTEAFF. The CDR3 bases are TGCAGTGCTAGACAGGGAAGGTACACTGAAGCTTTCTTT.

J is TRBJ2-1 and V is TRBV7-2; the match to TRBD2 covers 12 bases. V shed 4 bases and J 2 bases; nucleotides not matched to a gene: 3. CDR3 length equals 16 residues. Germline loops: CDR1 SGHTA, CDR2 FQGNSA. In DNA, the CDR3 is TGTGCCAGCAGCTCCCGACTAGCGGGGGCCTACAATGAGCAGTTCTTC. Translation gives CASSSRLAGAYNEQFF.

This clonotype was seen ten or more times. The rearrangement links TRBV4-3 to TRBJ1-1, with D possibly being TRBD1 (6 bases). The CDR3 is made up of 16 amino acids. The V gene's germline CDR1 is LGHNA and CDR2 YSLEER. V was cut by 1 base and J by 5 bases, with 17 bases left in between. The CDR3 spells CASSQVGIGGVTEAFF. Written as DNA, the CDR3 is TGCGCCAGCAGCCAAGTTGGGATAGGGGGGGTGACTGAAGCTTTCTTT.

Of note for this clonotype: This may be a read error, as it is one base from a much larger clone. In this CDR3 the conserved last residue, phenylalanine or tryptophan, is missing, so a read error is likely. The gene calls are TRBV18 and TRBJ2-1; D might be TRBD1 (5 bases). V was cut by 3 bases and J by 9 bases, with 9 bases left in between. The germline V gene encodes CDR1 KGHSH and CDR2 LQKENI. The CDR3 is 12 amino acids. CDR3 in amino acids: CASSPSGAEQFL. CDR3 DNA sequence: TGTGCCAGCTCACCGAGTGGGGCTGAGCAGTTCCTC.

This clonotype was recorded many times. The gene calls are TRBV7-3 and TRBJ1-2; TRBD1 is a possible D gene (6 bases). This CDR3 region has 15 residues. V gave up 3 bases and J gave up 3 bases, with 14 bases separating them. The germline gives CDR1 SGHTA, CDR2 FQGTGA. CDR3 in amino acids: CASSFGGGVDYGYTF. The CDR3 region has the DNA TGTGCCAGCAGCTTTGGTGGGGGCGTAGACTATGGCTACACCTTC.

V usage is TRBV7-2 and J usage is TRBJ2-3; 10 bases are shared with TRBD2. Unmatched junction bases numbered 4, after V lost 5 bases and J lost 2 bases. CDR3 size: 15 residues. The germline V gene encodes CDR1 SGHTA and CDR2 FQGNSA. CDR3 coding DNA: TGTGCCAGCAGCCTTAGCGGGGGGCCCACAGATACGCAGTATTTT. This sequence encodes CASSLSGGPTDTQYF.

J is TRBJ2-7 and V is TRBV2, with 9 bases fitting TRBD1. This CDR3 has 14 amino acids. Germline lookup yields CDR1 SNHLY and CDR2 FYNNEI. After removal of 4 bases from V and 1 base from J, the junction contained 2 bases not matched to a gene. The CDR3 spells CASSAGTGSYEQYF. As DNA, the CDR3 is TGTGCCAGCAGTGCCGGGACAGGGTCCTACGAGCAGTACTTC.

Regarding this clonotype: A read error may produce the germline difference seen at one junction end. The chain recombines TRBV7-9 with TRBJ2-3; 10 bases line up with TRBD2. CDR1 and CDR2 from the germline V gene are SEHNR and FQNEAQ (reference sequence). The length of the CDR3 is 15 residues. CDR3 nucleotides: TGTGCCAGCAGCCTAGCGGGGGCGAGGGCAGATACGCAGTATTTT. It codes for CASSLAGARADTQYF. The full variable domain, in which reference TRBV7-9 and TRBJ2-3 provide the parts outside the CDR3, is DTGVSQNPRHKITKRGQNVTFRCDPISEHNRLYWYRQTLGQGPEFLTYFQNEAQLEKSRLLSDRFSAERPKGSFSTLEIQRTEQGDSAMYLCASSLAGARADTQYFGPGTRLTVL.

This clonotype was found a few times. This chain links TRBV25-1 with TRBJ1-2; D not certain. The CDR3 consists of 17 residues. The V gene lost 3 bases and the J gene lost 8 bases, with 25 bases spanning the gap. Germline assignment: CDR1 MGHDK and CDR2 SYGVNS. The CDR3 loop reads CASSDAPRSGRIGGYTF. The DNA of the CDR3 is TGTGCCAGCAGTGACGCCCCCCGCTCTGGGCGGATTGGGGGCTACACCTTC.

This clonotype has at least ten counts. This rearrangement joins TRBV11-1 to TRBJ1-1; D not certain. The V end lost 5 bases, the J end lost 1 base, and 8 bases lay between the germline ends. The germline gives CDR1 SGHAT, CDR2 FQDESV (reference sequence). There are 13 residues in the CDR3. The CDR3 DNA reads as TGTGCCAGCAGCCACCCGGGGAACACTGAAGCTTTCTTT. It encodes CASSHPGNTEAFF.

This clonotype was detected ten times or more. V usage is TRBV6-6 and J usage is TRBJ2-3; TRBD2 agrees at 14 bases. The CDR3 spans 17 residues. CDR1 is MNHNY, CDR2 SVGAGI, per germline (reference sequence). V shed 10 bases and J 0 bases; nucleotides not matched to a gene: 9. In nucleotides, the CDR3 is TGTGCCACCTTCGGACTAGCGGGGGGCACTAGCACAGATACGCAGTATTTT. Residues: CATFGLAGGTSTDTQYF.

V usage is TRBV11-2 and J usage is TRBJ2-7, with D possibly TRBD1 on 5 matching bases. The germline V and J ends were trimmed by 0 bases and 4 bases, with 13 bases remaining between them. In germline, CDR1 is SGHAT, CDR2 FQNNGV. CDR3 length equals 15 residues. The CDR3 loop is CASSLEAGYGYEQYF. The DNA of the CDR3 is TGTGCCAGCAGCTTAGAGGCAGGGTATGGTTACGAGCAGTACTTC. Full variable domain (outside the CDR3, taken from reference TRBV11-2 and TRBJ2-7): EAGVAQSPRYKIIEKRQSVAFWCNPISGHATLYWYQQILGQGPKLLIQFQNNGVVDDSQLPKDRFSAERLKGVDSTLKIQPAKLEDSAVYLCASSLEAGYGYEQYFGPGTRLTVT.

This clonotype was counted many times. This sequence joins TRBV6-2 or TRBV6-3 and TRBJ2-1; D is unresolved. The CDR3 extends over 12 amino acids. Germline V CDR1 and CDR2: MNHEY, SVGEGT. V was clipped by 2 bases and J by 4 bases, with 3 bases between them. The CDR3 sequence: CASSYRYNEQFF. CDR3 DNA sequence: TGTGCCAGCAGTTACCGGTACAATGAGCAGTTCTTC.

This clonotype was detected a few times. The gene calls are TRBV7-9 and TRBJ1-6; D call uncertain. CDR3 length equals 15 residues. Trimming took off 1 base at V and 3 bases at J, with 7 bases between the two ends. Germline CDR1 and CDR2: SEHNR and FQNEAQ (reference sequence). CDR3 nucleotide sequence: TGTGCCAGCAGCTTAGATAATATCTATAATTCACCCCTCCACTTT. Translation gives CASSLDNIYNSPLHF. Looking up the rest from reference TRBV7-9 and TRBJ1-6 gives the full variable domain: DTGVSQNPRHKITKRGQNVTFRCDPISEHNRLYWYRQTLGQGPEFLTYFQNEAQLEKSRLLSDRFSAERPKGSFSTLEIQRTEQGDSAMYLCASSLDNIYNSPLHFGNGTRLTVT.